A single sample is the source of the 13 T cell receptor beta chains below, sequenced in a study of blood T cells in healthy people across ages (dated by TCRdb to the mid-2010s). Libraries came from 5' RACE. Sequencer: Illumina HiSeq 2500. The second PCR ran for roughly 6 to 11 cycles and used a J-beta primer mix along with a sample-barcoded 5' primer. The raw public reads went through TCRdb reprocessing: fastp at Q25, MiXCR clone calling, in-frame beta chains kept. Identical CDR3 protein sequences are pooled into one entry, listed with their most common genes and DNA. This sample has just under 750,000 distinct CDR3 sequences in its table, and approximately 21% of those were observed once. The ten largest account for about 22% of the sample. The sequenced material came from blood. The source of these receptors is a man aged 70-80 years in good health.

The rearrangement uses TRBV5-1 and TRBJ2-2; D assignment may be TRBD1 or TRBD2 (6 bases each). V lost 3 bases, J lost 2 bases, and 20 bases lay in between. CDR3 length: 18 amino acids. The germline gives CDR1 SGHRS, CDR2 YFSETQ. CDR3 residues: CASSWRGLGQFNTGELFF. CDR3 DNA: TGCGCCAGCAGCTGGAGGGGTTTAGGACAGTTTAACACCGGGGAGCTGTTTTTT.

This rearrangement joins TRBV5-6 to TRBJ1-5, with no clear D. CDR3 length equals 14 residues. The V gene's germline CDR1 is SGHDT and CDR2 YYEEEE. Deletions cut 2 bases from V and 8 bases from J, with 14 bases between. The DNA of the CDR3 is TGTGCCAGCAGCTTCGGGAGAACCTCGGAGCCCCAGCATTTT. Amino acids: CASSFGRTSEPQHF.

The J gene is TRBJ2-5, the V gene TRBV6-1, with D possibly matching TRBD1 (6 bases). V gave up 5 bases and J gave up 0 bases, with 13 bases separating them. The length of the CDR3 is 15 residues. The germline V gene has CDR1 MNHNS and CDR2 SASEGT. CDR3 nucleotides: TGTGCCAGCAGTCGAGACCCAGGGGACCAAGAGACCCAGTACTTC. It is translated as CASSRDPGDQETQYF.

The chain combines TRBV9 with TRBJ2-3; 8 bases fit TRBD2. This CDR3 has 15 residues. The trim removed 4 bases at V and 6 bases at J, leaving 10 bases unmatched. Germline values: CDR1 SGDLS, CDR2 YYNGEE. CDR3 amino acids: CASSSGGGEKDTQYF. DNA of the CDR3: TGTGCCAGCAGCTCGGGAGGGGGAGAGAAGGATACGCAGTATTTT.

V is TRBV20-1 and J is TRBJ2-4, with 7 bases that match TRBD1. There are 15 residues in the CDR3. Germline V CDR1 and CDR2: DFQATT, SNEGSKA (reference sequence). The junction had 9 bases not matched to a gene; V was cut back by 0 bases and J by 7 bases. CDR3 sequence: CSARDPKTGINIQYF. Written as DNA, the CDR3 is TGCAGTGCTAGAGATCCCAAGACAGGGATTAACATTCAGTACTTC.

V usage is TRBV9 and J usage is TRBJ2-5; D could derive from TRBD1 or TRBD2 (7 bases each). TRBJ2-1 explains the end of the DNA better; the J call may be wrong. CDR1 is SGDLS and CDR2 is YYNGEE in the germline V gene. The CDR3 has 15 residues. The CDR3 region is CASRPGGAAYNEQFF. As DNA, the CDR3 is TGTGCCAGCAGACCAGGGGGGGCCGCCTACAATGAGCAGTTCTTC.

As concerns this clonotype: An end of the junction does not agree with germline; a read error may underlie this. The rearrangement joins TRBV7-2 to TRBJ2-1; 11 bases match TRBD2. Germline CDR1 and CDR2: SGHTA and FQGNSA. This CDR3 has 15 amino acids. CDR3 nucleotides: TGTGCCAGCAGCCCTCGGACTAGCGGGCACAATGAGCAGTCCTTC. It is translated as CASSPRTSGHNEQSF.

In this sample, this clonotype turned up a few times. The genes are TRBV10-2 and TRBJ2-7; TRBD2 aligns across 12 bases. The CDR3 runs to 14 residues. The germline CDR1 and CDR2 sequences are WSHSY and SAAADI. V shed 6 bases and J 6 bases; nucleotides not matched to a gene: 6. CDR3 loop: CASRGLAGSGEQYV. DNA of the CDR3: TGCGCCAGCAGAGGACTAGCGGGATCTGGCGAGCAGTACGTC.

This clonotype was observed a handful of times. The genes are TRBV20-1 and TRBJ2-1; 8 bases agree with TRBD2. V lost 7 bases to trimming and J lost 1 base; unmatched junction nucleotides: 6. The V gene's germline CDR1 is DFQATT and CDR2 SNEGSKA (reference sequence). CDR3 size: 14 residues. The CDR3 sequence is CSVRGGTSYNEQFF. CDR3 DNA sequence: TGCAGTGTCCGGGGGGGTACATCCTACAATGAGCAGTTCTTC.

The chain recombines TRBV27 with TRBJ1-6, with 7 positions matching TRBD1. The V segment lost 3 bases and the J segment 6 bases; nucleotides outside the gene matches: 8. CDR1 and CDR2 from the germline V gene are MNHEY and SMNVEV (reference sequence). This CDR3 has 16 residues. CDR3 DNA sequence: TGTGCCAGCAGTTTTTGGGACAGTGCGGGTAATTCACCCCTCCACTTT. As protein: CASSFWDSAGNSPLHF.

This sequence joins TRBV5-8 and TRBJ2-7, with a weak D call TRBD1 (5 bases). V lost 4 bases and J 4 bases, leaving 18 bases between the germline ends. Germline V CDR1 and CDR2: SGHTS, YDEGEE. The CDR3 has 15 residues. The CDR3 DNA reads as TGTGCCAGCAGCGTAGGAGACAGCTTTAGGTACGAGCAGTACTTC. The encoded protein is CASSVGDSFRYEQYF.

The V and J genes are TRBV12-3 or TRBV12-4 and TRBJ1-1; the D gene is possibly TRBD1 (6 bases). Trimming cost V 1 base and J 0 bases, with 12 bases left between them. The CDR3 extends over 16 amino acids. The CDR3 DNA is TGTGCCAGCAGTTTAGTCTGGGGGCGCGTGAACACTGAAGCTTTCTTT. It translates to CASSLVWGRVNTEAFF.

This sequence joins TRBV5-1 and TRBJ1-4, with D tentatively TRBD1 (5 bases). CDR1 and CDR2 (germline): SGHRS, YFSETQ. The CDR3 is 15 amino acids. V shed 4 bases and J shed 7 bases, with 17 bases lying between them. In DNA, the CDR3 is TGCGCCAGCAGCACGGAGGGGCTTTTCGTTGAAAAACTGTTTTTT. Amino acid sequence: CASSTEGLFVEKLFF. The full variable domain, rest sourced from reference TRBV5-1 and TRBJ1-4, is KAGVTQTPRYLIKTRGQQVTLSCSPISGHRSVSWYQQTPGQGLQFLFEYFSETQRNKGNFPGRFSGRQFSNSRSEMNVSTLELGDSALYLCASSTEGLFVEKLFFGSGTQLSVL.